The clone carrying this TCR beta chain was seen ten or more times. Its antigen is unknown. The data stem from a study of T-cell reconstitution after alpha-beta-depleted transplantation in children. Study findings and constraints: From surviving recipient T cells and thymic progenitors came the high day-60 TCRbeta diversity observed in some patients. Fresh T-cell production supplied most of the T-cell counts and diversity seen one year after transplant. Expanded graft clones, several hundred of them, were reportedly the source of alpha-beta T cells about two months after transplant.

The authors prepared the TCRbeta library with unique molecular identifiers. TCRdb re-called the PCR reads through MiXCR, storing one row per CDR3 protein. The sample lists 500,000 to 750,000 distinct CDR3 sequences, around 13% occurring once. V shed 2 bases and J shed 2 bases, with 7 bases lying between them. The CDR3 is 12 amino acids. CDR1 and CDR2 from the germline V gene are GTSNPN and SVGIG (reference sequence). The receptor's source is a male patient between 5 and 17 years old who had a stem cell transplant for acute myeloid leukemia, so the T cells may come from the graft donor. Source: PBMCs, mostly from graft donor cells, taken 360 days after TCRalphabeta/CD19-depleted stem cell transplant. The chain is built from TRBV30 and TRBJ2-7; D gene ambiguous. The DNA of the CDR3 is TGTGCCTGGAGTCCAACCACCTACGAGCAGTACTTC. This codes for CAWSPTTYEQYF. The entire variable domain, with the rest obtained from reference TRBV30 and TRBJ2-7, is as follows: SQTIHQWPATLVQPVGSPLSLECTVEGTSNPNLYWYRQAAGRGLQLLFYSVGIGQISSEVPQNLSASRPQDRQFILSSKKLLLSDSGFYLCAWSPTTYEQYFGPGTRLTVT.